The clone carrying this T cell receptor beta chain was seen a few times. TCRdb redid the calling of the 5' RACE reads with MiXCR, one entry per CDR3 protein. The profile shows a few hundred thousand distinct CDR3 sequences, about 17% of them singletons. The sample is drawn from a study of T-cell memory formation after mild COVID-19. CDR3 length: 13 residues. The V end lost 2 bases, the J end lost 2 bases, and 4 bases lay between the germline ends. Germline values: CDR1 MNHEY, CDR2 SVGAGI. The sample consisted of PBMCs or a T cell subset sorted from them (not recorded which). V and J are TRBV6-5 and TRBJ1-3; no firm D call. The TCR was taken from a man between 18 and 29 years old who had mild COVID-19 (a few samples of this study predate the infection). Cell type and time point are not known. The CDR3 region is CASSYATGNTIYF. CDR3 nucleotide sequence: TGTGCCAGCAGTTACGCCACTGGAAACACCATATATTTT.